This section outlines one T cell receptor beta chain sequence together with its context. The authors' processing: Nucleated cell number was recorded as an estimate derived from reference gene primer amplification. Clones were sequenced by immunoSEQ multiplex PCR, and TCRdb holds only the in-frame ones, with some missing. V, J and clone size derive from that table, while D and trimming were established from the DNA sequence. Here the sample spans roughly 100,000 clones, 84% being singletons. The data derive from a study of blood T cell repertoires in COVID-19. Overall study context: Acute and convalescent COVID-19 samples came from the United States, Italy and Spain. PBMCs, B-cell-depleted T cells, or T cells were the source of the cDNA or gDNA that made up the material.

Unmatched junction bases numbered 6, after V lost 4 bases and J lost 9 bases. CDR3 length: 13 amino acids. Germline-derived CDR1 and CDR2 are MGHRA and YSYEKL. The rearrangement uses TRBV4-1 and TRBJ1-2; TRBD1 matches 9 bases. The source material was peripheral blood. This receptor was identified in a human donor in a cohort sampled during active or convalescent COVID-19. The CDR3 loop reads CASSPLGTGSYTF. DNA for the CDR3: TGCGCCAGCAGCCCACTCGGGACAGGGAGCTACACCTTC.